The 12 T cell receptor beta chains below come from one sample, sequenced in a study of blood T cell repertoires in COVID-19. The method was immunoSEQ multiplex PCR; TCRdb's version includes in-frame clones alone and lacks a portion of them. The data show nearly 95,000 clones, around 87% seen once. Specimen: peripheral blood. These receptor sequences come from an elderly woman with acute or convalescent COVID-19.

This rearrangement joins TRBV7-9 to TRBJ1-2; TRBD1 aligns across 7 bases. The CDR3 contains 13 residues. Germline CDR1 and CDR2: SEHNR and FQNEAQ (reference sequence). J was trimmed by 10 bases and V by 5 bases; bases with no gene match: 10. In DNA, the CDR3 is TGTGCCAGCAGCGTCCGGGACAGTCCTCTCTACACCTTC. Amino acids: CASSVRDSPLYTF.

V usage is TRBV10-3 and J usage is TRBJ1-4; TRBD1 matches 8 bases. In germline, CDR1 is ENHRY, CDR2 SYGVKD. Trimming removed 6 bases from V and 7 bases from J; junction bases left unmatched: 4. This CDR3 has 13 residues. In nucleotides, the CDR3 is TGTGCCATCAGGCCCGGACAGGGTGAAAAACTGTTTTTT. It encodes CAIRPGQGEKLFF.

This clone was found a few times. The chain uses TRBV6-5 and TRBJ1-1; perhaps TRBD1 as D (6 bases). The CDR3 is 12 residues long. The germline V and J ends were trimmed by 4 bases and 11 bases, with 14 bases remaining between them. The germline V gene has CDR1 MNHEY and CDR2 SVGAGI. CDR3 in amino acids: CASSSSTGQAFF. CDR3 coding DNA: TGTGCCAGCAGTTCAAGTACAGGGCAGGCTTTCTTT.

This clone was detected once. The rearrangement links TRBV5-5 to TRBJ2-5; D gene uncertain. Trimming cost V 2 bases and J 0 bases, with 8 bases left between them. Germline V gene lookup returns CDR1 SGHKS and CDR2 YYEKEE (reference sequence). This CDR3 contains 14 residues. The chain's CDR3 is CASSFHLYQETQYF. CDR3 coding DNA: TGTGCCAGCAGCTTTCATTTGTACCAAGAGACCCAGTACTTC.

This rearrangement joins TRBV4-1 to TRBJ1-2; D unresolved. V lost 1 base and J lost 0, with 6 bases in between. The germline V gene encodes CDR1 MGHRA and CDR2 YSYEKL. CDR3 length: 14 amino acids. The CDR3 coding sequence is TGCGCCAGCAGCCAAGTCGGAGCTAACTATGGCTACACCTTC. Translation gives CASSQVGANYGYTF.

This clone was detected a few times. The chain has TRBV7-2 and TRBJ1-1, with unresolved D. The CDR3 runs 15 residues. Germline V gene sequence: CDR1 SGHTA, CDR2 FQGNSA. V was trimmed by 3 bases and J by 4 bases, leaving 15 bases between them. The CDR3 spells CASSFPSRRGTEAFF. The CDR3 region has the DNA TGTGCCAGCAGCTTCCCTTCACGGCGGGGCACTGAAGCTTTCTTT.

CDR3 nucleotide sequence: TGTGCCAGCAATGGGGGGGCGGATGAGCAGTTCTTC. Amino acids: CASNGGADEQFF. V is TRBV12-3 or TRBV12-4 and J is TRBJ2-1; D is possibly TRBD2 (7 bases). Trimming took off 7 bases at V and 8 bases at J, with 12 bases between the two ends. CDR3 length: 12 amino acids.

The CDR3 region is CASGFSGTGEAGNTIYF. The DNA for the CDR3 is TGTGCTAGTGGTTTTTCCGGGACAGGGGAAGCAGGAAACACCATATATTTT. The rearrangement uses TRBV12-5 and TRBJ1-3, with 10 bases aligning to TRBD1. The CDR3 length is 17 residues. Germline lookup yields CDR1 LGHNT and CDR2 FRNRAP. With 3 bases clipped from V and 4 bases from J, the junction kept 9 bases outside the gene matches.

The chain recombines TRBV11-2 with TRBJ2-1; TRBD2 aligns across 13 bases. J lost 6 bases, V lost 5 bases, and 4 bases had no gene match. The CDR3 is made up of 15 amino acids. Germline V gene data show CDR1 as SGHAT and CDR2 as FQNNGV. CDR3 sequence reads: CASSVTSGRANEQFF. CDR3 DNA: TGTGCCAGCAGCGTTACTAGCGGGAGGGCCAATGAGCAGTTCTTC.

This rearrangement joins TRBV7-9 to TRBJ2-3, with 9 bases that match TRBD2. With V trimmed by 1 base and J by 1 base, 9 bases remained unmatched. The V gene's germline CDR1 is SEHNR and CDR2 FQNEAQ (reference sequence). This CDR3 contains 18 residues. The CDR3 sequence is CASSLEDSGRWGTDTQYF. The CDR3 bases are TGTGCCAGCAGCTTAGAGGATAGCGGGAGATGGGGCACAGATACGCAGTATTTT.

The rearrangement joins TRBV3-1 (or the pseudogene TRBV3-2) to TRBJ2-3; TRBD2 matches 9 bases. Trimming cost V 2 bases and J 2 bases; bases outside gene matches: 5. The CDR3 extends over 16 amino acids. Germline CDR1 and CDR2: LGHDT and YNNKEL (reference sequence). This CDR3 is CASSQPGLANTDTQYF. The CDR3 nucleotides read TGTGCCAGCAGCCAACCCGGACTAGCGAACACAGATACGCAGTATTTT.

This chain connects TRBV25-1 to TRBJ2-3, with D unclear. CDR1 MGHDK and CDR2 SYGVNS come from the germline V gene. The CDR3 runs 13 residues. Trimming took off 6 bases at V and 4 bases at J, with 11 bases between the two ends. The chain's CDR3 is CASSPVSPDTQYF. CDR3 coding DNA: TGTGCCAGCAGCCCCGTCTCCCCAGATACGCAGTATTTT.